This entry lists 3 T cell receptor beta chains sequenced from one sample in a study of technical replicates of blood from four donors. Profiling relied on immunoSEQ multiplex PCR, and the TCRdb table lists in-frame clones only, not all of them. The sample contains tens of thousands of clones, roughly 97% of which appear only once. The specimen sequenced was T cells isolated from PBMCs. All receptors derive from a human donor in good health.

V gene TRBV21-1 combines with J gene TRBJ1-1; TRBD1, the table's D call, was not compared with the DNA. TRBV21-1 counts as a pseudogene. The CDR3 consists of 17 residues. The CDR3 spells CASSKGRGQGTRTEAFF. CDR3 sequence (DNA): TGTGCCAGCAGCAAAGGTAGAGGTCAGGGGACGAGGACTGAAGCTTTCTTT.

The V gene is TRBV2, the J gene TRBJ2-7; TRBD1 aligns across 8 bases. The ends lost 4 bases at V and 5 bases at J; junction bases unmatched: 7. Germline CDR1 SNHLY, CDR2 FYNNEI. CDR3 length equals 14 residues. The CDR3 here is CASSGGQGVHEQYF. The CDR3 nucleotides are TGTGCCAGCAGTGGCGGACAGGGTGTCCACGAGCAGTACTTC. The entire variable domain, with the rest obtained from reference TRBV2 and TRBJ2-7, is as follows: EPEVTQTPSHQVTQMGQEVILRCVPISNHLYFYWYRQILGQKVEFLVSFYNNEISEKSEIFDDQFSVERPDGSNFTLKIRSTKLEDSAMYFCASSGGQGVHEQYFGPGTRLTVT.

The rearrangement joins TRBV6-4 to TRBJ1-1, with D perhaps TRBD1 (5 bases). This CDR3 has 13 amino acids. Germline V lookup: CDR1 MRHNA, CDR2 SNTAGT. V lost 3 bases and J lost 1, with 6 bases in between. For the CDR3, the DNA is TGTGCCAGCAGTGAGACAGAGAACACTGAAGCTTTCTTT. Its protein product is CASSETENTEAFF.